This T cell receptor (beta chain) was observed in a study of cytomegalovirus exposure and HLA in healthy donors. Whole-study findings and limits: Further analysis was carried out later, and it showed several of the most significant clusters appearing linked to common viral pathogens. Because they were indistinguishable, some V segments, including TRBV6-2 and TRBV6-3, were excluded. What a later analysis reportedly showed was that an Asian-associated ancestry cluster had fewer N-insertions than the approximately 670-donor mean.

V lost 7 bases and J lost 3; bases outside the gene matches: 13. The CDR3 is made up of 16 amino acids. The germline gives CDR1 MDHEN, CDR2 SYDVKM. As for this clone: What it binds is unknown.

This PCR relied on a set of 60 Vbeta primers and 13 Jbeta primers. Repertoires were generated with immunoSEQ multiplex PCR, while TCRdb's copy carries only in-frame clones and drops some. The data show fewer than 150,000 clones, with 70% to 85% seen just once and roughly 6.8% held by the top ten. Sequenced input: PBMCs. This receptor was taken from a man aged 35-49 years in good health and CMV-seropositive. The V call is TRBV28, the J call TRBJ1-1, with 8 bases lining up with TRBD1. In DNA form, the CDR3 reads TGTGCCAGCACCCCGGGGAGACAGGGGAGGGACACTGAAGCTTTCTTT. It specifies CASTPGRQGRDTEAFF.